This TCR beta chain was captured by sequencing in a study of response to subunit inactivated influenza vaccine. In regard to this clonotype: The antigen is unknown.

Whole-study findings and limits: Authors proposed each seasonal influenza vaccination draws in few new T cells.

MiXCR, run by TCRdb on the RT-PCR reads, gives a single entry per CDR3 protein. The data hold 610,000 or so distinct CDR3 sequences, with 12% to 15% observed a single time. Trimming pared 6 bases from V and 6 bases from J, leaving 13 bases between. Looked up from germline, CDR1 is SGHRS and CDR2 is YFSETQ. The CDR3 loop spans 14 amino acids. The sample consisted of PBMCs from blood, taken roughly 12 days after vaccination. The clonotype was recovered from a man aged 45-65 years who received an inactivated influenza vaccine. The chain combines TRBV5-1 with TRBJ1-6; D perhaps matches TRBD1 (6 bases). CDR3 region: CASNREGTNSPLHF. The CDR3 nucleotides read TGCGCCAGCAACAGGGAGGGAACTAATTCACCCCTCCACTTT.